This T cell receptor (beta chain) came from a study of radiotherapy plus CTLA-4 blockade in lung cancer listed by TCRdb under 2018. Concerning the study at large: Among the enrolled patients, about 20% had an objective response, and 25% to 40% reached disease control.

The study at large found these results: TCR clones derived from tumors expanded in peripheral blood after treatment with radiotherapy and ipilimumab. Early dynamic changes in blood T cell clones, together with increased serum interferon-beta after radiation, were reported as the strongest predictors of response.

The CDR3 runs 16 residues from the cysteine to the phenylalanine. Of the read, only the CDR3 DNA is kept; its 48 bases are in frame from base 1. V and J are truncated by 8 bases and 1 base respectively, leaving an intervening sequence of 18 bases. The germline V gene encodes CDR1 SNHLY and CDR2 FYNNEI. Regarding this clone: Its binding antigen is unknown. Nothing much larger sits one base from this clone, and base qualities are not available.

In this study, focal radiation therapy paired with CTLA-4 blockade (ipilimumab) was tested in patients who had chemo-refractory metastatic non-small-cell lung cancer. The protocol used for the library was the immunoSEQ multiplex PCR assay. In TCRdb, the immuneACCESS table is reduced to in-frame sequences with V and J assigned. These tables do not hold every clone; where another copy was compared, an unresolved V gene accounts for under half, and the others remain unexplained. The sample table shows over 50,000 clones, and approximately 79% are seen once. The top ten clones comprise roughly 15% of the sample.

This chain is built from TRBV2 and TRBJ1-3; the D segment could be TRBD1, given 5 matching bases. The sequence was collected from a human donor with non-small cell lung cancer who had a complete response to radiotherapy plus ipilimumab. This sample comprised peripheral blood, obtained from a patient treated with radiotherapy plus ipilimumab. The encoded CDR3 is CASEEGRDWSGNTIYF. The nucleotide sequence is TGTGCCAGCGAAGAAGGCAGGGACTGGTCTGGAAACACCATATATTTT.